The following is a T cell receptor (beta chain) sequence with its context. Antigen unknown. The data were produced by immunoSEQ multiplex PCR, yet TCRdb's version contains in-frame clones alone and is incomplete. The sample includes around 1.9 million clones, 85% to 95% seen only once; the top ten take over 1.5%. Unmatched junction bases numbered 19, after V lost 4 bases and J lost 6 bases. Per the germline V gene, CDR1 is SGDLS and CDR2 is YYNGEE. CDR3 length equals 18 residues. Naive CD8 populations comprised CD45RO-negative cells positively selected for CCR7, excluding terminally differentiated effector memory CD45RA+ cells. The study drew its donors from healthy HIV-negative adults without recent acute infections or vaccinations. The data are from a study of shared clonotypes between healthy human individuals. Study-level findings and limits: Naive CD4 clonotype sharing across a few donors was 4% to 5.5%.

V is TRBV9 and J is TRBJ1-2; TRBD1 matches 9 bases. This sequence was found in a man in his late teens or twenties in good health. Some clones in this sample may be carry-over from other donors' samples. The source material was naive CD8+ T cells from PBMCs. DNA for the CDR3: TGTGCCAGCAGCCCCACAGGCACAGGGGGCGCGGTTCGTGATGGCTACACCTTC. Amino acids: CASSPTGTGGAVRDGYTF.